Sequencing of this TCR beta chain was carried out in a study of OX40 agonist ivuxolimab in advanced cancers. Measured with immunoSEQ multiplex PCR; TCRdb has only the in-frame clones, and not every one. The data contain under 90,000 clones, around 86% of them singletons. The sequence came from an adult with an advanced solid tumor such as melanoma, head and neck, liver or kidney cancer. This sample comprised CD4+ or CD8+ T cells sorted from blood, obtained in a trial of the OX40 agonist ivuxolimab.

In DNA form, the CDR3 reads TGTGCCAGCAGCTTTAGGCAGGGGGCTGAAAAACTGTTTTTT. Amino acids: CASSFRQGAEKLFF. V gene TRBV5-6 combines with J gene TRBJ1-4, with 8 bases that match TRBD1. The CDR3 runs to 14 residues. The V gene's germline CDR1 is SGHDT and CDR2 YYEEEE. Unmatched junction bases numbered 4, after V lost 2 bases and J lost 7 bases.